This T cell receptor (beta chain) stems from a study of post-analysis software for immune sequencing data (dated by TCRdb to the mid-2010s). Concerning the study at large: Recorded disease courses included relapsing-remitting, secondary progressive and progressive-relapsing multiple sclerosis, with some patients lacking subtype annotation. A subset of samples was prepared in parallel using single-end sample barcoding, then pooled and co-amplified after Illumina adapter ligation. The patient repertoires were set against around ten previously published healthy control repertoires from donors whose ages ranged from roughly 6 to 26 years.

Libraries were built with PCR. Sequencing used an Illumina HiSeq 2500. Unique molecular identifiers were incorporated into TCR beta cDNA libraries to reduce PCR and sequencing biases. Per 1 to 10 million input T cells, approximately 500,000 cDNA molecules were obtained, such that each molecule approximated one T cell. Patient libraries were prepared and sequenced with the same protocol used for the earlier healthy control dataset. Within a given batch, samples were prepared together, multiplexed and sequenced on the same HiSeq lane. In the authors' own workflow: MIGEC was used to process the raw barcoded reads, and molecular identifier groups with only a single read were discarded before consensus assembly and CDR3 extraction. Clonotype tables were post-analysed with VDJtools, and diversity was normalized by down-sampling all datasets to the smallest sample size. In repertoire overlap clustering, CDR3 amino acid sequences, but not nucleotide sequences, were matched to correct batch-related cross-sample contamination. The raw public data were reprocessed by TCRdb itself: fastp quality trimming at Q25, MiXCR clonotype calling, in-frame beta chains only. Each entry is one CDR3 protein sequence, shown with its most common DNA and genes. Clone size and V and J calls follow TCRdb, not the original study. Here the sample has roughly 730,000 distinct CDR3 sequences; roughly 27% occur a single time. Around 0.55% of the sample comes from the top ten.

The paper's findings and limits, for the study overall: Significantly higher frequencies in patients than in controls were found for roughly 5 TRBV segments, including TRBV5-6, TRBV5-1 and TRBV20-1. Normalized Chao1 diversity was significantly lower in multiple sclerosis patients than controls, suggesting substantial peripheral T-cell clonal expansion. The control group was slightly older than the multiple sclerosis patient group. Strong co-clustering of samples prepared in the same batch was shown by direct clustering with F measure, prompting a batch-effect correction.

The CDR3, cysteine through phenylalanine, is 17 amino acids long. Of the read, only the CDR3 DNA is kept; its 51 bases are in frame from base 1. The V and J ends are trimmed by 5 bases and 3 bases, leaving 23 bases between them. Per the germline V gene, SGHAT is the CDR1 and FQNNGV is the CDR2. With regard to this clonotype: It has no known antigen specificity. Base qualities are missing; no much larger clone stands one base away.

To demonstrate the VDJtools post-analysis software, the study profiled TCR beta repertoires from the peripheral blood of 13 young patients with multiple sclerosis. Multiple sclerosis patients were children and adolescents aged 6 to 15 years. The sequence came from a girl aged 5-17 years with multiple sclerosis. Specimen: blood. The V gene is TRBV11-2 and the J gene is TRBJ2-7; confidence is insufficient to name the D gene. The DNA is TGTGCCAGCAGCGGGAACATTCTGGTCCCTTCAAACTACGAGCAGTACTTC. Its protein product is CASSGNILVPSNYEQYF.